This T cell receptor beta chain was captured in a study of identifying expanded T cells in peripheral blood. Study-level results: Technical replicates showed around 1.1 changed clones; approximately 2 weeks 15 to 20; four weeks 19. Approximately two-week clone count variance significantly increased as total template count grew.

This table comes from immunoSEQ multiplex PCR, and its TCRdb copy is limited to in-frame clones, with some not included. The sample has 50,000 to 70,000 clones; around 87% are singletons. During the collection period, no donor immune events like infections were recorded. Regarding this clone: The antigen is not known.

Sequenced input: blood. The TCR was taken from a person between 18 and 75 years old in good health.

CDR3 in amino acids: CASSRPGTGIDGELFF. CDR3 coding DNA: TGTGCCAGCAGTCGCCCCGGGACAGGGATCGACGGGGAGCTGTTTTTT. This chain links TRBV27 with TRBJ2-2; 9 bases fit TRBD1. V lost 5 bases and J lost 7; bases outside the gene matches: 11. Germline values: CDR1 MNHEY, CDR2 SMNVEV (reference sequence). CDR3 size: 16 residues.